One sample yielded the 17 T cell receptor beta chains listed below, sequenced in a study of T cell changes during pregnancy in multiple sclerosis. Sequenced by immunoSEQ multiplex PCR; TCRdb stores in-frame clones only, minus some. This sample yields 90,000 to 150,000 clones, of which approximately 93% are seen a single time; 6.2% belongs to the top ten. Sequences were derived from peripheral blood, sampled before pregnancy. The receptor source for this set is a female donor with multiple sclerosis, enrolled in a pregnancy study.

The rearrangement uses TRBV19 and TRBJ1-1, with TRBD1 identical over 9 bases. The V gene end was trimmed by 10 bases and the J gene end by 5 bases; junction bases not matched to a gene: 11. This CDR3 spans 14 amino acids. Germline loops: CDR1 LNHDA, CDR2 SQIVND (reference sequence). CDR3 nucleotides: TGTGCCACCAGAGAGGGACAGGGTAAGACTGAAGCTTTCTTT. Translating it yields CATREGQGKTEAFF.

This sequence joins TRBV15 and TRBJ1-5; no clear D. Germline V CDR1 and CDR2: LNHNV, YYDKDF (reference sequence). CDR3 length: 15 residues. V was shortened by 0 bases and J by 3 bases, with 9 bases between the two germline ends. Here the CDR3 reads CATSRDNGVNQPQHF. CDR3 nucleotides: TGTGCCACCAGCAGAGATAACGGTGTCAATCAGCCCCAGCATTTT.

This clone has a handful of counts. The chain employs TRBV28 and TRBJ1-1; no clear D gene. The germline V gene has CDR1 MDHEN and CDR2 SYDVKM. Trimming shortened V by 5 bases and J by 0 bases, and 4 bases separated the two germline ends. This CDR3 region has 12 residues. The CDR3 loop reads CASSPMNTEAFF. The CDR3 DNA reads as TGTGCCAGCAGTCCCATGAACACTGAAGCTTTCTTT.

The CDR3 protein is CASSTGTSFPYEQYF. DNA for the CDR3: TGTGCCAGTAGTACGGGGACTAGCTTTCCCTACGAGCAGTACTTC. The gene calls are TRBV19 and TRBJ2-7; 9 nucleotides align to TRBD2. This CDR3 region has 15 residues. Germline loops: CDR1 LNHDA, CDR2 SQIVND (reference sequence). The trim removed 4 bases at V and 2 bases at J, leaving 6 bases unmatched.

The chain links TRBV30 to TRBJ2-1, with 9 positions matching TRBD2. CDR1 and CDR2 from the germline V gene are GTSNPN and SVGIG (reference sequence). CDR3 length equals 14 residues. The V gene end was trimmed by 8 bases and the J gene end by 7 bases; junction bases not matched to a gene: 12. The CDR3 loop reads CAAKGSSGGNEQFF. The CDR3 nucleotides are TGTGCCGCAAAGGGGAGTAGCGGGGGAAATGAGCAGTTCTTC.

V usage is TRBV11-2 and J usage is TRBJ2-5, with 8 bases lining up with TRBD1. Germline assignment: CDR1 SGHAT and CDR2 FQNNGV. After removal of 5 bases from V and 2 bases from J, the junction contained 13 bases not matched to a gene. The CDR3 has 17 amino acids. CDR3 residues: CASSAGGQGGGQETQYF. Written as DNA, the CDR3 is TGTGCCAGCAGCGCCGGAGGACAGGGAGGAGGGCAAGAGACCCAGTACTTC.

The J gene is TRBJ1-2, the V gene TRBV30; no clear D. Germline loops: CDR1 GTSNPN, CDR2 SVGIG (reference sequence). V gave up 5 bases and J gave up 4 bases, with 14 bases separating them. The CDR3 extends over 13 amino acids. The CDR3 protein is CAWVSRAGYGYTF. The CDR3 DNA follows: TGTGCCTGGGTGTCGCGGGCTGGCTATGGCTACACCTTC.

A single count supports this clone. The chain couples TRBV2 to TRBJ2-5; 8 nucleotides align to TRBD2. V gave up 0 bases and J gave up 5 bases; unmatched junction bases: 17. Germline V lookup: CDR1 SNHLY, CDR2 FYNNEI. The CDR3 has 19 residues. The CDR3 region is CASSEAALAGTPGSETQYF. CDR3 DNA: TGTGCCAGCAGTGAAGCGGCTCTAGCGGGTACACCTGGTTCGGAGACCCAGTACTTC.

In this sample, this clone turned up once. The rearrangement joins TRBV7-8 to TRBJ1-6; TRBD1 matches at 9 bases. The CDR3 has 18 residues. V trimming: 0 bases; J trimming: 5 bases; junction bases outside the gene matches: 8. The V gene's germline CDR1 is SGHVS and CDR2 FQNEAQ. Here the CDR3 reads CASSLASVWTGDNSPLHF. Here the CDR3 DNA reads TGTGCCAGCAGCTTAGCGAGCGTGTGGACAGGGGATAATTCACCCCTCCACTTT.

The chain joins TRBV7-2 to TRBJ2-3, with 8 bases identical to TRBD2. The J segment lost 2 bases and the V segment lost 5 bases, leaving 6 bases of the junction unmatched. Germline values: CDR1 SGHTA, CDR2 FQGNSA. The CDR3 is 15 residues long. The CDR3 is CASSLQRGFTDTQYF. The CDR3 nucleotides read TGTGCCAGCAGCCTCCAGCGGGGGTTCACAGATACGCAGTATTTT. The full variable domain, rest sourced from reference TRBV7-2 and TRBJ2-3, is GAGVSQSPSNKVTEKGKDVELRCDPISGHTALYWYRQSLGQGLEFLIYFQGNSAPDKSGLPSDRFSAERTGGSVSTLTIQRTQQEDSAVYLCASSLQRGFTDTQYFGPGTRLTVL.

DNA of the CDR3: TGTGCCACCGGGAGCGGGGGGTCCCTCCGCGAGCAGTACTTC. It is translated as CATGSGGSLREQYF. This chain joins TRBV15 and TRBJ2-7; 9 bases are shared with TRBD2. This CDR3 spans 14 amino acids. V was pared by 8 bases and J by 6 bases, with 11 bases of the junction left unmatched. CDR1 and CDR2 (germline): LNHNV, YYDKDF (reference sequence).

The chain employs TRBV15 and TRBJ2-7; TRBD1 is a possible D gene (5 bases). The CDR3 is 15 residues long. Looked up from germline, CDR1 is LNHNV and CDR2 is YYDKDF (reference sequence). V was pared by 1 base and J by 2 bases, with 12 bases between. The CDR3 DNA reads TGTGCCACCAGCAGAGGGGGCCTCGGAACCTACGAGCAGTACTTC. Its protein is CATSRGGLGTYEQYF.

This sequence joins TRBV7-2 and TRBJ1-3; 9 bases map to TRBD1. The V gene's germline CDR1 is SGHTA and CDR2 FQGNSA. The CDR3 covers 16 residues. Germline trimming cut 2 bases from V and 4 bases from J; bases unmatched to any gene: 6. The CDR3 nucleotides read TGTGCCAGCAGCTTAATGGGACAGGGAGCGGGAAACACCATATATTTT. Residues: CASSLMGQGAGNTIYF.

This clone appeared a single time. J is TRBJ2-5 and V is TRBV19; D may be TRBD2 (6 bases). Germline V gene data show CDR1 as LNHDA and CDR2 as SQIVND (reference sequence). The CDR3 has 13 amino acids. The V gene lost 6 bases and the J gene lost 5 bases, with 13 bases spanning the gap. Written as DNA, the CDR3 is TGTGCCAGTAGCCAACTAGCCTCGGAGACCCAGTACTTC. Amino acid sequence: CASSQLASETQYF. Combining the CDR3 with reference TRBV19 and TRBJ2-5 gives the whole variable domain DGGITQSPKYLFRKEGQNVTLSCEQNLNHDAMYWYRQDPGQGLRLIYYSQIVNDFQKGDIAEGYSVSREKKESFPLTVTSAQKNPTAFYLCASSQLASETQYFGPGTRLLVL.

V usage is TRBV9 and J usage is TRBJ2-2; perhaps TRBD1 as D (6 bases). With 4 bases removed from V and 6 bases from J, the gap between germline ends came to 16 bases. Germline values: CDR1 SGDLS, CDR2 YYNGEE. The CDR3 sequence is 15 residues long. In DNA form, the CDR3 reads TGTGCCAGCAGCCCGGACAGTAAGTCGTCCGGGGAGCTGTTTTTT. This sequence encodes CASSPDSKSSGELFF.

This clone has more than one count but fewer than ten. The chain recombines TRBV5-1 with TRBJ2-5, with no clear D. The V gene lost 5 bases and the J gene lost 5 bases, with 10 bases spanning the gap. Germline V gene data show CDR1 as SGHRS and CDR2 as YFSETQ. There are 12 residues in the CDR3. CDR3 coding DNA: TGCGCCAGCAGTTCCTCGGGTGAGACCCAGTACTTC. Translating gives CASSSSGETQYF.

J is TRBJ2-3 and V is TRBV30; perhaps TRBD2 as D (5 bases). Germline V gene sequence: CDR1 GTSNPN, CDR2 SVGIG (reference sequence). The CDR3 length is 15 residues. The V end lost 5 bases, the J end lost 0 bases, and 15 bases lay between the germline ends. The CDR3 coding sequence is TGTGCCTGGTCTGAGGGTTTAGGGAGCACAGATACGCAGTATTTT. Encoded protein: CAWSEGLGSTDTQYF.